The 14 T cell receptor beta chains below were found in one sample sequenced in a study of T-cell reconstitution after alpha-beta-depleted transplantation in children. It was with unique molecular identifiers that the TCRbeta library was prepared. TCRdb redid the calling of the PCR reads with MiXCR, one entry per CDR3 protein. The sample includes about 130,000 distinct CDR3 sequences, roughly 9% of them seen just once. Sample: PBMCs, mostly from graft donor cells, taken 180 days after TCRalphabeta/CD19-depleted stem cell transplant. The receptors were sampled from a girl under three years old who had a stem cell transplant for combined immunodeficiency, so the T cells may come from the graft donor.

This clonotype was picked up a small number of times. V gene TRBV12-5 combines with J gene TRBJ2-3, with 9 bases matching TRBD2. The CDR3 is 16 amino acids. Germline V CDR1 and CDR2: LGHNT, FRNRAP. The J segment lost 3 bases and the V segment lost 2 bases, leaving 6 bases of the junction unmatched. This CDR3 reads CASGLSIGLATDTQYF. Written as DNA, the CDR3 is TGTGCTAGTGGTTTGAGTATTGGACTAGCGACAGATACGCAGTATTTT.

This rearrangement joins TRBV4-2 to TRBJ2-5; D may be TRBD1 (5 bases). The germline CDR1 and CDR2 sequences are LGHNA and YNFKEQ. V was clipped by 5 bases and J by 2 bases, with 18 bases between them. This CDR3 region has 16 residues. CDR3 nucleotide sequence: TGTGCCAGCAGCAAAGCTACAGGTTTGGGGCAAGAGACCCAGTACTTC. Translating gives CASSKATGLGQETQYF.

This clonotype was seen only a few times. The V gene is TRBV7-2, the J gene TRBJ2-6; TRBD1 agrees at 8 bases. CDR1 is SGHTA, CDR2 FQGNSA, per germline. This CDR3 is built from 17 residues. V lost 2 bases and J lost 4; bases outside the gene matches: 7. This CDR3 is CASSLRQGAMGANVLTF. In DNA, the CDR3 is TGTGCCAGCAGCTTAAGGCAGGGGGCTATGGGGGCCAACGTCCTGACTTTC.

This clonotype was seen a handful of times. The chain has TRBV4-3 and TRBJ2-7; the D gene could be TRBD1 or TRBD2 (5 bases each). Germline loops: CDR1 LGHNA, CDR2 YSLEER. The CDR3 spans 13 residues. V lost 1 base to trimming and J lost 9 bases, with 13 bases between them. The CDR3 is CASSQVSGGPQYF. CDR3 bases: TGCGCCAGCAGCCAAGTATCTGGGGGACCGCAGTACTTC.

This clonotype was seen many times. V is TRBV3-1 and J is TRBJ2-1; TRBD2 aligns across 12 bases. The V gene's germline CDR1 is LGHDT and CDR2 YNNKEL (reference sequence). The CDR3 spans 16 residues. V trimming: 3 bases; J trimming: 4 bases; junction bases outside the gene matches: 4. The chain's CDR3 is CASSQTSGRQYNEQFF. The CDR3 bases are TGTGCCAGCAGCCAGACTAGCGGGAGACAGTACAATGAGCAGTTCTTC.

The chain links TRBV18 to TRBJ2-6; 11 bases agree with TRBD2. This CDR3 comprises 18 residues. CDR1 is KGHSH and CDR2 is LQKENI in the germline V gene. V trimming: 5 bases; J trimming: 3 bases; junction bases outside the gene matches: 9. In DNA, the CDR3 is TGTGCCAGCTCATTACAACTAGCGGGAGAAGGTGGGGCCAACGTCCTGACTTTC. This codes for CASSLQLAGEGGANVLTF.

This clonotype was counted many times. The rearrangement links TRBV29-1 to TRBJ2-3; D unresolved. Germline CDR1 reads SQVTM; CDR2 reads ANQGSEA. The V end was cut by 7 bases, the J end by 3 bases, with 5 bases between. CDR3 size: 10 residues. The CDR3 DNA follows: TGCAGCGCCGGGACAGATACGCAGTATTTT. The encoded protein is CSAGTDTQYF.

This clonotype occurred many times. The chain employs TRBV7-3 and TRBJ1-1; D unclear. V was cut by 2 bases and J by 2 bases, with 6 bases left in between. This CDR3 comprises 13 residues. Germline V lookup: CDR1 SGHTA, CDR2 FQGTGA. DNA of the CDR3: TGTGCCAGCAGCTTACAGGCCAACACTGAAGCTTTCTTT. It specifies CASSLQANTEAFF.

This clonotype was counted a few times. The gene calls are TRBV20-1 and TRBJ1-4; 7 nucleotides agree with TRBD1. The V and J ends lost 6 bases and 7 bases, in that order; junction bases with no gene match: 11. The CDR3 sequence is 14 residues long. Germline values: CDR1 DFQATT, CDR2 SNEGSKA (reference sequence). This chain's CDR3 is CSATRGFAGEKLFF. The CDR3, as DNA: TGCAGTGCCACCAGGGGGTTTGCTGGTGAAAAACTGTTTTTT.

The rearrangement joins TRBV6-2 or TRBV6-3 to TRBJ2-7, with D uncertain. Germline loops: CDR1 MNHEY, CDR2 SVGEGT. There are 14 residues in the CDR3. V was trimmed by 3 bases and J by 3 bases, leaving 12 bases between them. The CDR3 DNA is TGTGCCAGCAGTTATATATTCTCCCTCTACGAGCAGTACTTC. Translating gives CASSYIFSLYEQYF.

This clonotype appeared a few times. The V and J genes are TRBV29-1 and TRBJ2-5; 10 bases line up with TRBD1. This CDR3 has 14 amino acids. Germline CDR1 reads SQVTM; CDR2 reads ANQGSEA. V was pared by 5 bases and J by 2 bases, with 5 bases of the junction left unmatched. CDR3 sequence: CSVQDRGGQETQYF. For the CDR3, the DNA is TGCAGCGTTCAGGACAGGGGGGGACAAGAGACCCAGTACTTC.

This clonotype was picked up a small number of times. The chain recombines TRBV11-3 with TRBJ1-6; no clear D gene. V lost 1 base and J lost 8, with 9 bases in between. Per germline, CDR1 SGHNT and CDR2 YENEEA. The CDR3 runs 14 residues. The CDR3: CASSLVTEDSPLHF. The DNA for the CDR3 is TGTGCCAGCAGCTTAGTAACAGAAGATTCACCCCTCCACTTT.

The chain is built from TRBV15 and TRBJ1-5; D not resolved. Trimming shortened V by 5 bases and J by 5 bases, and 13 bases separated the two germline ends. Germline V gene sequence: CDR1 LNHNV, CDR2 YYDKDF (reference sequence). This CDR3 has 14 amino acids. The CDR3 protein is CATSGRVFDQPQHF. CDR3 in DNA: TGTGCCACCAGCGGAAGGGTGTTTGATCAGCCCCAGCATTTT.

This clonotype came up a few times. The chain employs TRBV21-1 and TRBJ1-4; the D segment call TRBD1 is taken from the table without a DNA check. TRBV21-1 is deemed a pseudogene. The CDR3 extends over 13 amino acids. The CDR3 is CASRQQGTEKLFF. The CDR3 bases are TGTGCCAGCAGACAACAGGGAACTGAAAAACTGTTTTTT.